The clone carrying this TCR beta chain has only one observation. Repertoires were generated with immunoSEQ multiplex PCR, while TCRdb's copy carries only in-frame clones and drops some. The table has hundreds of thousands of clones, about 91% seen once. Treatment denoted: about 20 received Ad26.COV2.S at low or high dose, single or two shots; about 5 received placebo; per-sample allocation not given. Specimen acquisition occurred on day 63 following the initial vaccine or placebo injection. Looked up from germline, CDR1 is LNHDA and CDR2 is SQIVND (reference sequence). There are 16 residues in the CDR3. Trimming left V 4 bases short and J 1 base short, with 14 bases between. The record originates from a study of Ad26.COV2.S vaccination and SARS-CoV-2 variants.

The receptor's source is a person aged 18-60 years who received the Ad26.COV2.S COVID-19 vaccine or a placebo. The starting material was peripheral blood, obtained in a trial of Ad26.COV2.S vaccine versus placebo. This chain connects TRBV19 to TRBJ1-3; D is perhaps TRBD1 (6 bases). CDR3 sequence reads: CASSTPGGSSGNTIYF. CDR3 in DNA: TGTGCCAGTAGTACCCCCGGGGGCTCTTCTGGAAACACCATATATTTT.